Sequencing of this TCR beta chain was carried out in a study of beta chain features in type 1 diabetes. Findings and limits, study-wide: Researchers reported that naive, central memory and Treg TCRB repertoires appeared more similar in patients than in healthy donors.

This clone was counted between two and nine times. Its cognate antigen is unknown. Sequenced material consisted of expressed TCRB transcripts (all of the isolated RNA was reverse transcribed). The data were produced by immunoSEQ multiplex PCR, yet TCRdb's version contains in-frame clones alone and is incomplete. The table has 810,000 or so clones, roughly 16% seen once. The CDR3 is made up of 17 amino acids. J lost 0 bases, V lost 4 bases, and 9 bases had no gene match. The V gene's germline CDR1 is SGHAT and CDR2 FQNNGV. The sequenced sample consisted of naive CD4+ T cells from blood. V gene TRBV11-2 combines with J gene TRBJ2-3, with 8 nucleotides matching TRBD2. This clonotype originated in a woman younger than 35 in good health. The CDR3 is CASSWSLAGLSTDTQYF. CDR3 bases: TGTGCCAGCAGCTGGAGCTTAGCGGGATTAAGCACAGATACGCAGTATTTT.